The entry below gives a single T cell receptor (beta chain) sequence along with its context. The clone's antigen remains unknown. This entry is derived from a study of cytomegalovirus exposure and HLA in healthy donors (dated by TCRdb to about 2017). Context from the whole study: An earlier analysis of roughly 610 of the donors reported 276 Gb of sequence data and 117 million unique TCR beta sequences obtained from about 180 million T cells. Across 398 genotyped donors of the cohort, an average of about 240,000 unique TCR beta nucleotide sequences per donor were sequenced, and 15% to 20% of those sequences were non-productive. An early release that covered some 640 HLA-typed donors contained 250 to 350 gigabases of sequencing data and about 84 million unique TCR sequences. Every repertoire in the discovery cohort had been generated on one and the same sequencing platform. The genetic ancestry cluster associated with self-reported Caucasian donors included roughly four fifths of the 398 genotyped donors. The study was designed to test whether signatures of past pathogen exposure could be identified by cataloging public T cell receptors. A separate validation cohort of 100 to 150 different subjects was used in addition to the approximately 610-subject first cohort. Typing coverage varied by locus: 629-630 donors for A, B, C, DRB1 and DQB1; approximately 520 for DQA1; 600 to 610 for DPA1; approximately 490 for DPB1. Genome-wide SNP genotypes for about 60% of the roughly 670 donors were used in a later genetic analysis, which treated that subset as a discovery cohort. To predict cytomegalovirus infection status, the study combined high-throughput TCR immunosequencing, statistical association of individual TCRs with disease status, and machine learning. The study profiled the T cell repertoires of approximately 700 subjects by immunosequencing and related them to cytomegalovirus serostatus. Because of strong linkage in the cohort, a handful of DR-DQ haplotypes were treated as single units for association and clustering. Alongside the repertoire data, information on donor age, sex, ethnicity and CMV serostatus was compiled. Both class I and class II loci were covered by HLA typing, at four-digit resolution. In an earlier analysis of 587 of the donors, high-throughput TCR beta sequencing was used to judge whether each TCR beta V gene segment behaved as functional or pseudogenic. A later analysis re-analyzed previously published TCR beta repertoires from 666 donors and added high-resolution HLA genotyping to study TCR occurrence patterns. In the later analysis, no new phenotypic data were used to find candidate immune exposures; instead, reliance was placed on TCR beta sequences and their occurrence across donors. The paper as a whole reports these results and caveats: The only immune exposure information available for the cohort was CMV serostatus. In vitro tests confirmed that a few of the cytomegalovirus-associated TCR beta chains recognize cytomegalovirus antigens. In a later analysis, HLA-associated TCR beta chains showed more clonal expansion and lower generation probabilities than non-associated chains that were equally common. Most CMV-associated TCR beta chains appeared to be HLA-restricted in a later analysis, and the HLA associations seemed to be driven largely by CMV exposure. Linkage disequilibrium might explain the correlated functional status among segregating V segments, but an unknown experimental factor could not be ruled out. Because counts were too low, roughly 17 rarely observed V segments, including chromosome 9 orphons, were left out of the earlier analysis of about 500 of the donors. At a false discovery rate of 0.05, a later analysis linked around 15,000 TCR beta sequences to specific HLA alleles. Roughly uniform sequencing depth across donors was assumed in presence/absence analyses, although this assumption may not hold. The 87-base-pair reads could not distinguish some IMGT-functional V segments, including TRBV6-2 and TRBV6-3, so those segments were excluded. The authors suggested that the approach could potentially be extended to other disease states and immunological phenotypes. The classifier was reported to diagnose cytomegalovirus status with high specificity and sensitivity in both the original and validation cohorts. A cluster of highly shared sequence variants was judged likely to be a technical artifact of the sequencing pipeline. Assigning TCR associations to individual alleles was difficult when HLA alleles, especially DR and DQ, strongly co-occurred. While some public TCRs were present in many individuals, most TCR sequences turned up only very rarely across donors. According to a later analysis, TCR association rates differed among HLA loci, with DRB1 alleles showing the most associated TCRs and HLA-C alleles showing the fewest. This cohort had only TCR beta chains sequenced, and the lack of alpha or paired-chain data limited which features could be detected. Broadly in line with IMGT annotations, most TCR beta V segments showed up in productive rearrangements about 87% or about 30% of the time in an earlier analysis of under 700 of the donors. According to a later analysis, parvovirus B19, influenza, CMV and Epstein-Barr virus appeared linked to several top co-occurrence clusters. In a later genetic analysis, a missense DCLRE1C variant was associated with V-gene and J-gene trimming of TCR beta chains, and the association was replicated in an independent cohort. A total of fewer than 200 TCR beta chains were listed by the study as associated with cytomegalovirus. A further reported finding was that TCR beta sequences accurately predicted the HLA-A and HLA-B alleles for most subjects in the first cohort. In a later genetic analysis, fewer N-insertions in productive TCRs were reported among donors in an Asian-associated ancestry cluster than the roughly 710-donor mean. Because some donors lacked HLA typing at each locus, the association tests relied only on the typed subset.

Relative to germline, V is 4 bases shorter and J is 4 bases shorter, with 11 bases between their ends. The CDR3 sequence holds 13 residues, the cysteine and phenylalanine included. Just CDR3 DNA is preserved here, 39 bases in frame from base 1. The germline V gene provides CDR1 KGHSH and CDR2 LQKENI. The cohort was made up of 666 healthy bone marrow donors. At the time of sampling, all cohort members were nominally healthy, though unrecorded immune exposures were likely present. The donor was CMV seronegative and belonged to the group of more than 300 seronegative cohort members. Each donor provided a peripheral blood sample, and peripheral blood mononuclear cells were used for TCR beta sequencing. Genomic DNA was extracted from the blood cell samples with the Qiagen DNeasy Blood Extraction Kit. To prepare the library, the immunoSEQ multiplex PCR assay was applied. A mixture of 60 forward primers for TCR Vbeta segments and 13 reverse primers for TCR Jbeta segments was used in the multiplex PCR. Amplification of the CDR3 region of rearranged TCR beta genes was performed with a multiplex PCR assay on genomic DNA. The amplified TCR beta libraries were sequenced on the Illumina HiSeq System as 87-base-pair reads. The study's processing was this. A later analysis counted about 76 million unique TCR beta chains across the 500 to 850 repertoires, and about 10 million of these chains were shared by at least two donors. Raw reads were error-corrected and collapsed into unique sequences by a nearest-neighbor algorithm in which closely related sequences were merged to remove PCR and sequencing errors. To assign V, D and J gene segments, CDR3 sequences were aligned to IMGT reference sequences. For a sequence to be retained, at least a six-nucleotide match to both a V gene segment and a J gene segment was required. Rearrangements were classified as productive when the CDR3 lacked stop codons and remained in frame with V and J, and all other rearrangements were classified as non-productive. CDR3 was defined according to IMGT convention as the region running from the second conserved V-encoded cysteine to the conserved J-encoded phenylalanine. The earlier analysis of about 530 of the donors excluded any sequence lacking an unambiguous match to a single V gene segment. An earlier analysis of just under 600 of the donors called V segments functional above 56.7% productive rearrangements and segregating when the between-donor standard deviation exceeded 5%. A statistical classification framework was developed to diagnose cytomegalovirus status using the catalog of TCR beta chain sequences. V and J gene assignment, in a later analysis, came from comparing TCR nucleotide sequences with IMGT/GENE-DB human TR gene sequences. Using the TCRdist pipeline, a later analysis assigned CDR3 sequences along with most-parsimonious VDJ recombination scenarios. In a later analysis, each TCR beta chain was defined by its CDR3 amino acid sequence together with its V-gene family, and reads lacking a unique V-gene family were excluded. To address suspected cross-contamination and a sequencing artifact, a later analysis removed around 590 highly shared, low-generation-probability nucleotide sequences. For each public chain, a later analysis derived a clonal expansion index from normalized ranks of inferred template counts within each repertoire. Generation probabilities in a later analysis came from a VDJ recombination model fitted to out-of-frame rearrangements, and those results were checked against IGoR. In a later analysis, hypergeometric tests were used to score TCR-TCR, TCR-HLA and TCR-CMV co-occurrence, with a repertoire-size bias correction applied to TCR pairs. To estimate false discovery rates, a later analysis permuted the HLA or CMV assignments 20 times. A later analysis grouped co-occurring TCRs with DBSCAN, adding TCRdist sequence similarity when clustering within HLA-allele-positive subsets. For co-occurrence clustering, repertoires with fewer than 30,000 or more than 120,000 public chains were excluded, along with about five repertoires with anomalous nucleotide sharing. Sourced from immuneACCESS, this table was stored by TCRdb with only in-frame sequences that have V and J called. A share of the clones is absent; for the studies checked, an unresolved V gene accounts for under half, and the remainder has no known explanation. V and J calls plus clone size are reproduced from that table; the DNA served to infer D and trimming. The sample has some 130,000 clones on record. Of the sample, around 1.6% falls within the top ten clones.

The receptor comes from a man aged 18 to 29 in good health and CMV-seronegative. Source material: PBMCs. The rearranged chain carries TRBV18 and TRBJ2-7; TRBD1 might be the D gene, on 5 matching bases. The CDR3 is CASSLSRGYEQYF. The DNA sequence is given as TGTGCCAGCTCACTGTCTAGGGGATACGAGCAGTACTTC. Extended through the reference TRBV18 and TRBJ2-7 proteins, this CDR3 yields the full variable domain: NAGVMQNPRHLVRRRGQEARLRCSPMKGHSHVYWYRQLPEEGLKFMVYLQKENIIDESGMPKERFSAEFPKEGPSILRIQQVVRGDSAAYFCASSLSRGYEQYFGPGTRLTVT.